Presented here are 4 T cell receptor beta chains from one specimen sequenced in a study of regulatory T cells in long-lasting Graves disease. Arm-PCR of CDR3 regions and iRepertoire HTBI primers were the basis on which TCR beta libraries were built. TCRdb processed the multiplex PCR reads anew with MiXCR; each CDR3 protein has one entry. The sample holds approximately 350,000 distinct CDR3 sequences, roughly 15% seen once. Documented time point: newly diagnosed GD, antithyroid drugs for less than 3 months. The authors made the TCR library using RNA they extracted from PBMCs. These data also featured in a second study, about T cells in Graves' hyperthyroidism and ophthalmopathy.

Source: peripheral blood mononuclear cells (PBMCs), taken at new diagnosis, from a patient treated with antithyroid drugs. Receptor source: a woman in her late teens or twenties with Graves disease.

There are many counts of this clonotype. V usage is TRBV7-2 and J usage is TRBJ1-2; tentative D call: TRBD1 (6 bases). The CDR3 is 14 amino acids. Germline V gene sequence: CDR1 SGHTA, CDR2 FQGNSA. The germline V and J ends were trimmed by 4 bases and 4 bases, with 13 bases remaining between them. For the CDR3, the DNA is TGTGCCAGCAGCTCTCAGGGGAGGATCTATGGCTACACCTTC. It specifies CASSSQGRIYGYTF.

This chain links TRBV4-2 with TRBJ2-2; 10 bases fit TRBD2. With V trimmed by 1 base and J by 6 bases, 11 bases remained unmatched. CDR3 length: 18 residues. Germline loops: CDR1 LGHNA, CDR2 YNFKEQ. The CDR3 DNA sequence: TGTGCCAGCAGCCAAGGGCCCAGCGGGGGGGCCGGGGCCGGGGAGCTGTTTTTT. It codes for CASSQGPSGGAGAGELFF.

This clonotype was found many times. The gene calls are TRBV5-1 and TRBJ2-1; 13 bases map to TRBD2. The CDR3 length is 18 residues. Germline-derived CDR1 and CDR2 are SGHRS and YFSETQ. J was trimmed by 3 bases and V by 3 bases; bases with no gene match: 9. Here the CDR3 DNA reads TGCGCCAGCAGCTGGCCCACGGGACTAGCGGGACGCTACAATGAGCAGTTCTTC. Residues: CASSWPTGLAGRYNEQFF.

This clonotype came up many times. CDR3 protein: CASKKDTGELFF. CDR3 sequence (DNA): TGTGCCAGCAAGAAGGACACCGGGGAGCTGTTTTTT. The rearrangement joins TRBV28 to TRBJ2-2; D not certain. The CDR3 is 12 amino acids. The V gene's germline CDR1 is MDHEN and CDR2 SYDVKM. V was pared by 7 bases and J by 3 bases, with 6 bases between.